The next 23 T cell receptor beta chains were all read from a single sample in a study of T cell responses to AZD1222 COVID-19 vaccine. TCRdb keeps only in-frame clones here, not all; method: immunoSEQ multiplex PCR. The table lists about 130,000 clones, approximately 83% of them singletons, with roughly 1.6% in the top ten. Specimen: peripheral blood, collected on day 0 of AZD1222 vaccination. These receptors were obtained from an adult in good health.

The rearrangement joins TRBV2 to TRBJ2-7; 7 bases are a match to TRBD1. CDR1 and CDR2 from the germline V gene are SNHLY and FYNNEI. V shed 5 bases and J 3 bases; nucleotides not matched to a gene: 13. The CDR3 spans 16 residues. In DNA, the CDR3 is TGTGCCAGCAGTCGAGACAGGGATCCAGGGAGCTACGAGCAGTACTTC. As protein: CASSRDRDPGSYEQYF. Combining the CDR3 with reference TRBV2 and TRBJ2-7 gives the whole variable domain EPEVTQTPSHQVTQMGQEVILRCVPISNHLYFYWYRQILGQKVEFLVSFYNNEISEKSEIFDDQFSVERPDGSNFTLKIRSTKLEDSAMYFCASSRDRDPGSYEQYFGPGTRLTVT.

The chain joins TRBV19 to TRBJ2-7, with 9 bases aligning to TRBD1. Germline-derived CDR1 and CDR2 are LNHDA and SQIVND (reference sequence). J was trimmed by 4 bases and V by 6 bases; bases with no gene match: 10. CDR3 size: 15 residues. The CDR3: CASRHDRGAAYEQYF. CDR3 nucleotide sequence: TGTGCCAGTAGGCATGACAGGGGGGCGGCATACGAGCAGTACTTC. The entire variable domain, with the rest obtained from reference TRBV19 and TRBJ2-7, is as follows: DGGITQSPKYLFRKEGQNVTLSCEQNLNHDAMYWYRQDPGQGLRLIYYSQIVNDFQKGDIAEGYSVSREKKESFPLTVTSAQKNPTAFYLCASRHDRGAAYEQYFGPGTRLTVT.

The chain joins TRBV10-3 to TRBJ2-7; tentative D call: TRBD1 (6 bases). Germline V gene lookup returns CDR1 ENHRY and CDR2 SYGVKD. With 6 bases removed from V and 3 bases from J, the gap between germline ends came to 9 bases. The CDR3 is made up of 12 amino acids. CDR3 sequence (DNA): TGTGCCATCAGCACAGGGAGCTACGAGCAGTACTTC. Protein sequence: CAISTGSYEQYF.

The rearrangement uses TRBV7-3 and TRBJ1-1, with no clear D. The germline CDR1 and CDR2 sequences are SGHTA and FQGTGA. The V end lost 2 bases, the J end lost 4 bases, and 11 bases lay between the germline ends. This CDR3 contains 14 residues. The CDR3 spells CASSLLPGSTEAFF. The DNA for the CDR3 is TGTGCCAGCAGCTTACTACCCGGTTCCACTGAAGCTTTCTTT.

This rearrangement joins TRBV24-1 to TRBJ2-2, with 9 nucleotides matching TRBD1. The CDR3 runs to 16 residues. Germline V gives CDR1 KGHDR, CDR2 SFDVKD. Trimming removed 5 bases from V and 1 base from J; junction bases left unmatched: 4. Written as DNA, the CDR3 is TGTGCCACCAGTGTTGCGGACAGGGGGAACACCGGGGAGCTGTTTTTT. Translating it yields CATSVADRGNTGELFF.

In regard to this clone: Other DNA sequences in this specimen translate into the identical CDR3. This rearrangement joins TRBV6-5 to TRBJ2-7, with TRBD2 matching 8 bases. This CDR3 has 15 amino acids. V gave up 0 bases and J gave up 3 bases; unmatched junction bases: 4. In germline, CDR1 is MNHEY, CDR2 SVGAGI. CDR3 sequence: CASSYSRSGSYEQYF. In DNA, the CDR3 is TGTGCCAGCAGTTACTCGAGAAGCGGGAGCTACGAGCAGTACTTC.

The chain employs TRBV5-1 and TRBJ1-3; the match to TRBD1 covers 10 bases. The CDR3 contains 15 residues. The trim removed 5 bases at V and 8 bases at J, leaving 10 bases unmatched. Germline CDR1 reads SGHRS; CDR2 reads YFSETQ. The CDR3 spells CASRPTGTGVDTIYF. The CDR3 DNA reads TGCGCCAGCAGGCCTACCGGGACAGGGGTCGACACCATATATTTT.

This chain uses TRBV15 with TRBJ2-5; 8 bases match TRBD2. The CDR3 consists of 12 residues. CDR1 and CDR2 from the germline V gene are LNHNV and YYDKDF (reference sequence). V was pared by 1 base and J by 14 bases, with 6 bases of the junction left unmatched. CDR3 in amino acids: CATSRAVGLAYF. The CDR3, as DNA: TGTGCCACCAGCAGAGCCGTCGGACTAGCCTACTTC.

This chain connects TRBV30 to TRBJ1-6; D is uncertain. Germline CDR1 reads GTSNPN; CDR2 reads SVGIG (reference sequence). The CDR3 loop spans 13 amino acids. Trimming cost V 2 bases and J 8 bases, with 10 bases left between them. The CDR3: CAWSLGLDSPLHF. CDR3 nucleotide sequence: TGTGCCTGGAGTCTTGGATTGGATTCACCCCTCCACTTT. Drawing the rest from reference TRBV30 and TRBJ1-6, the complete variable domain is SQTIHQWPATLVQPVGSPLSLECTVEGTSNPNLYWYRQAAGRGLQLLFYSVGIGQISSEVPQNLSASRPQDRQFILSSKKLLLSDSGFYLCAWSLGLDSPLHFGNGTRLTVT.

With regard to this clone: In the same sample, other DNA sequences code for this CDR3. The J gene is TRBJ2-7, the V gene TRBV5-1; 8 bases are a match to TRBD1. The CDR3 runs to 13 residues. The V gene's germline CDR1 is SGHRS and CDR2 YFSETQ. V was clipped by 4 bases and J by 2 bases; unmatched bases: 2. The CDR3 is CASSTDRAYEQYF. Here the CDR3 DNA reads TGCGCCAGCAGCACGGACAGGGCCTACGAGCAGTACTTC.

Of note for this clone: At one end, the junction sequence differs from germline, possibly due to a read error. The chain combines TRBV7-7 with TRBJ2-5, with 10 bases aligning to TRBD1. Germline V gene data show CDR1 as SSHAT and CDR2 as FNYEAQ (reference sequence). This CDR3 contains 15 residues. CDR3 nucleotides: TGTGCTAGCAGCCCCGGGACAGGGGAATTGGAGACCCAGTACTTC. It specifies CASSPGTGELETQYF.

The chain combines TRBV12-3 or TRBV12-4 with TRBJ2-7; TRBD1 matches at 12 bases. The V and J ends lost 7 bases and 6 bases, in that order; junction bases with no gene match: 4. The CDR3 covers 13 residues. CDR3 DNA sequence: TGTGCCAGCAAAGGGACAGGGGGCTTCGAGCAGTACTTC. Amino acid sequence: CASKGTGGFEQYF.

This sequence joins TRBV18 and TRBJ1-1; 12 bases fit TRBD1. The CDR3 consists of 18 residues. Per germline, CDR1 KGHSH and CDR2 LQKENI. V lost 4 bases, J lost 10 bases, and 19 bases stayed unmatched. The CDR3 bases are TGTGCCAGCTCACACATAGCGCCGGGACAGGGGGCATTAGTTGCAGCTTTCTTT. It yields the protein CASSHIAPGQGALVAAFF.

This chain links TRBV5-3 with TRBJ1-1; 8 nucleotides agree with TRBD1. TRBV5-3 is an ORF for which the function is uncertain. The CDR3 runs 19 residues. Trimming removed 5 bases from V and 0 bases from J; junction bases left unmatched: 18. CDR3 loop: CARSLRPGGGRQMNTEAFF. CDR3 nucleotides: TGTGCCAGAAGTTTAAGACCAGGGGGCGGTCGACAAATGAACACTGAAGCTTTCTTT.

This clone is a singleton in its sample. J is TRBJ2-4 and V is TRBV3-1 (or the pseudogene TRBV3-2); D uncertain. This CDR3 has 12 residues. The germline V gene encodes CDR1 LGHDT and CDR2 YNNKEL (reference sequence). Trimming removed 8 bases at V and 11 bases at J, with 16 bases between. This chain's CDR3 is CASEGKGLLQYF. The CDR3 bases are TGTGCCAGCGAAGGTAAAGGCCTGCTTCAGTACTTC.

As concerns this clone: The junction does not match germline at one end; this may be a read error. This sequence joins TRBV27 and TRBJ2-3; no clear D. The germline V gene encodes CDR1 MNHEY and CDR2 SMNVEV (reference sequence). The CDR3 spans 14 residues. Written as DNA, the CDR3 is TGTGCCAGCAGCTACGACAACCCCACATATACGCAGTATTTT. Encoded protein: CASSYDNPTYTQYF.

The chain employs TRBV6-5 and TRBJ1-2; 9 nucleotides align to TRBD1. Germline V CDR1 and CDR2: MNHEY, SVGAGI. Germline trimming cut 7 bases from V and 3 bases from J; bases unmatched to any gene: 6. This CDR3 is built from 14 residues. DNA for the CDR3: TGTGCCAGCACGGACAGGGGCCCCGACTATGGCTACACCTTC. Amino acids: CASTDRGPDYGYTF.

This clone was counted only a few times. The rearrangement joins TRBV15 to TRBJ1-5; D remains ambiguous. The CDR3 is 13 residues long. Trimming stripped 8 bases from V and 4 bases from J, with 12 bases between. Germline loops: CDR1 LNHNV, CDR2 YYDKDF (reference sequence). The CDR3 region has the DNA TGTGCCACCCAGGAGTTCAGAAATCAGCCCCAGCATTTT. Protein sequence: CATQEFRNQPQHF.

This clone was counted once. V is TRBV6-5 and J is TRBJ2-4; a weak D match, TRBD1 (6 bases). Trimming took off 2 bases at V and 1 base at J, with 12 bases between the two ends. CDR3 length: 16 residues. From germline, CDR1 is MNHEY and CDR2 SVGAGI. CDR3 amino acids: CASSYTGSEAKNIQYF. The CDR3 DNA sequence: TGTGCCAGCAGTTACACAGGGAGCGAGGCCAAAAACATTCAGTACTTC.

Of note for this clone: Compared with germline, one end of the junction differs, possibly owing to a read error. The genes are TRBV27 and TRBJ2-6, with D unresolved. The CDR3 has 17 amino acids. The germline CDR1 and CDR2 sequences are MNHEY and SMNVEV (reference sequence). CDR3 bases: TGTGCCAGCAGTTTATCGAGCTTTACCTCTCGGGCCAACGTCCTGACTTTC. The encoded protein is CASSLSSFTSRANVLTF.

The V and J genes are TRBV4-3 and TRBJ2-1; 9 positions match TRBD1. Germline V gives CDR1 LGHNA, CDR2 YSLEER. After removal of 0 bases from V and 8 bases from J, the junction contained 11 bases not matched to a gene. The length of the CDR3 is 17 residues. CDR3 amino acids: CASSQDTFAGQGDEQFF. The CDR3 DNA sequence: TGCGCCAGCAGCCAAGATACCTTCGCGGGACAGGGCGATGAGCAGTTCTTC.

This chain connects TRBV5-1 to TRBJ2-2; D is unclear. The V gene's germline CDR1 is SGHRS and CDR2 YFSETQ. The CDR3 is made up of 14 amino acids. V was cut by 2 bases and J by 1 base, with 6 bases left in between. CDR3 sequence: CASSFTGNTGELFF. The CDR3 DNA reads TGCGCCAGCAGCTTTACGGGGAACACCGGGGAGCTGTTTTTT.

The V gene is TRBV2, the J gene TRBJ1-2, with 7 nucleotides matching TRBD1. Germline CDR1 reads SNHLY; CDR2 reads FYNNEI. There are 13 residues in the CDR3. The V and J ends lost 8 bases and 4 bases, in that order; junction bases with no gene match: 7. The CDR3 spells CASDRDSSYGYTF. As DNA, the CDR3 is TGTGCCAGCGACAGGGACAGCTCCTATGGCTACACCTTC.